This T cell receptor (beta chain) was identified in a study of identical twins. The germline V gene encodes CDR1 SGHAT and CDR2 FQNNGV. The CDR3 extends over 13 amino acids. V was pared by 5 bases and J by 9 bases, with 14 bases between. TCRdb recomputed calls from the 5' RACE reads with MiXCR, one row per CDR3 protein. The table records approximately 690,000 distinct CDR3 sequences, over 5% of them present only once. Details on this clonotype: Antigen specificity is unknown.

General study findings and limits: Conclusions relied on cross-sectional statistical analysis, not following the same donors.

Sequenced sample: naive T cells sorted from blood. This chain uses TRBV11-2 with TRBJ2-1; D may be TRBD1 (6 bases). The TCR was taken from a man between 18 and 29 years old in good health. The CDR3 protein is CASSLQGRSEQFF. For the CDR3, the DNA is TGTGCCAGCAGCCTCCAGGGGAGATCTGAGCAGTTCTTC. Filled out from reference TRBV11-2 and TRBJ2-1, the complete variable domain reads EAGVAQSPRYKIIEKRQSVAFWCNPISGHATLYWYQQILGQGPKLLIQFQNNGVVDDSQLPKDRFSAERLKGVDSTLKIQPAKLEDSAVYLCASSLQGRSEQFFGPGTRLTVL.